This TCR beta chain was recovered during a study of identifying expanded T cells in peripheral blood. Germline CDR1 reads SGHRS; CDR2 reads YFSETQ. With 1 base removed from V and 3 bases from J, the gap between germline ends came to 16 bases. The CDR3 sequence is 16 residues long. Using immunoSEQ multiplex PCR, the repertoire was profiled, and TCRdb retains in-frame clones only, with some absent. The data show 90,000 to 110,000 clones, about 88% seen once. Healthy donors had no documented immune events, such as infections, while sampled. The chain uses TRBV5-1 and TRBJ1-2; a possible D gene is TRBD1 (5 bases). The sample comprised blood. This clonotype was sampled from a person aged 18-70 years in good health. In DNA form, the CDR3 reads TGCGCCAGCAGCTTGCGTCGGGGGAGCTTGGACTATGGCTACACCTTC. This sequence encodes CASSLRRGSLDYGYTF. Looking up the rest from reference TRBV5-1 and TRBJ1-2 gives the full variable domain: KAGVTQTPRYLIKTRGQQVTLSCSPISGHRSVSWYQQTPGQGLQFLFEYFSETQRNKGNFPGRFSGRQFSNSRSEMNVSTLELGDSALYLCASSLRRGSLDYGYTFGSGTRLTVV.